This T cell receptor (beta chain) came from a study of blood T cell repertoires in COVID-19. The CDR3 loop spans 14 amino acids. The V segment lost 4 bases and the J segment 1 base; nucleotides outside the gene matches: 2. From germline, CDR1 is SQVTM and CDR2 ANQGSEA. Authors' processing steps: Estimates of nucleated cell counts were drawn from the amplification of reference gene primers. The data were produced by immunoSEQ multiplex PCR, yet TCRdb's version contains in-frame clones alone and is incomplete. That table gives V, J and clone size, and the DNA gave D and trimming. In the table there are about 120,000 clones, approximately 71% of which are singletons.

This clonotype was obtained from a human donor in a cohort sampled during active COVID-19. This chain uses TRBV29-1 with TRBJ1-4, with TRBD1 matching 8 bases. The specimen sequenced was peripheral blood. The CDR3 DNA follows: TGCAGCGTTGTTGGACAGGGAACTAATGAAAAACTGTTTTTT. Encoded protein: CSVVGQGTNEKLFF. Based on the CDR3 plus reference TRBV29-1 and TRBJ1-4, the full variable domain is SAVISQKPSRDICQRGTSLTIQCQVDSQVTMMFWYRQQPGQSLTLIATANQGSEATYESGFVIDKFPISRPNLTFSTLTVSNMSPEDSSIYLCSVVGQGTNEKLFFGSGTQLSVL.